This T cell receptor (beta chain) was captured in a study of cytomegalovirus exposure and HLA in healthy donors. Findings and caveats of the study: Cytomegalovirus status, reportedly, was diagnosed with high specificity and sensitivity by the classifier. The finding came from a later analysis; first-cohort TCR clusters tended to co-occur in the 130 or so validation repertoires. According to the study, 160 or so TCR beta chains were cytomegalovirus-associated.

TCRdb keeps only in-frame clones here, not all; method: immunoSEQ multiplex PCR. The profile shows about 280,000 clones, approximately 90% of them singletons. As for this clone: The antigen is undetermined.

The CDR3 length is 13 residues. Per germline, CDR1 KGHSH and CDR2 LQKENI. V dropped 8 bases and J dropped 1 base, with 11 bases sitting between them. The donors were members of the validation cohort comprising over a hundred subjects, separate from the roughly 700-subject first cohort. Material for sequencing was PBMCs. V gene TRBV18 combines with J gene TRBJ1-1, with a weak D call TRBD1 (6 bases). The TCR comes from a woman between 18 and 29 years old in good health and CMV-seronegative. CDR3 amino acids: CASTKDRNTEAFF. The CDR3 nucleotides read TGTGCCAGCACCAAGGACAGGAACACTGAAGCTTTCTTT.